This T cell receptor beta chain was identified in a study of blood T cells in healthy people across ages. Alongside a J-beta primer mix, a sample-barcoded 5' primer served in a second PCR lasting about 7 to 11 cycles. TCRdb re-derived calls from the 5' RACE reads in MiXCR, one entry per CDR3 protein. Of just under 550,000 distinct CDR3 sequences listed, around 24% are singletons. General observations from the study: Total diversity from one million sequenced T cells was likely underestimated. While age rose, TCR beta diversity per million T cells dropped in a roughly linear way.

As regards this clonotype: The antigen is undetermined.

Trimming at V came to 3 bases and at J to 0 bases, leaving 3 bases not matched to a gene. The CDR3 has 17 amino acids. Per the germline V gene, CDR1 is MRHNA and CDR2 is SNTAGT. This same sample was also part of a study on T cells of mothers and their children.

The sequenced sample was blood. The receptor was isolated from a boy aged 10-17 years in good health. This chain uses TRBV6-4 with TRBJ2-3, with TRBD2 matching 13 bases. CDR3 DNA: TGTGCCAGCAGTGAACTAGCGGGAGGGCCAAGCACAGATACGCAGTATTTT. Its translation is CASSELAGGPSTDTQYF.